This T cell receptor (beta chain) was profiled in a study of T-cell memory formation after mild COVID-19. Notes on the study in general: Pre-infection memory carried some responding clones, suggesting that cross-reactive memory joined. The study found balanced CD4/CD8 in clones contracting day 15 to 85 and a CD4+ lean in later expanders. Contracting clones localized mainly to CM and EM when CD4+ and mainly to EMRA when CD8+.

This clonotype was detected only a few times. Its target is unknown. TCRdb recomputed calls from the 5' RACE reads with MiXCR, one row per CDR3 protein. Of about 55,000 distinct CDR3 sequences listed, over 7.5% were seen once; the top ten hold less than 1.5%. The sequencing sample was made of PBMCs or a T cell subset sorted from them (not recorded which). The receptor's source is a man between 18 and 29 years old who had mild COVID-19 (a few samples of this study predate the infection). Cell type and time point are not known.

This CDR3 reads CASSRAVVRRNEQFF. The CDR3 region has the DNA TGTGCCAGCAGCCGGGCAGTGGTTCGGCGAAATGAGCAGTTCTTC. This chain uses TRBV14 with TRBJ2-1; D ambiguous. This CDR3 is 15 amino acids long. Germline V gene data show CDR1 as SGHDN and CDR2 as FVKESK. The V end lost 4 bases, the J end lost 7 bases, and 17 bases lay between the germline ends.